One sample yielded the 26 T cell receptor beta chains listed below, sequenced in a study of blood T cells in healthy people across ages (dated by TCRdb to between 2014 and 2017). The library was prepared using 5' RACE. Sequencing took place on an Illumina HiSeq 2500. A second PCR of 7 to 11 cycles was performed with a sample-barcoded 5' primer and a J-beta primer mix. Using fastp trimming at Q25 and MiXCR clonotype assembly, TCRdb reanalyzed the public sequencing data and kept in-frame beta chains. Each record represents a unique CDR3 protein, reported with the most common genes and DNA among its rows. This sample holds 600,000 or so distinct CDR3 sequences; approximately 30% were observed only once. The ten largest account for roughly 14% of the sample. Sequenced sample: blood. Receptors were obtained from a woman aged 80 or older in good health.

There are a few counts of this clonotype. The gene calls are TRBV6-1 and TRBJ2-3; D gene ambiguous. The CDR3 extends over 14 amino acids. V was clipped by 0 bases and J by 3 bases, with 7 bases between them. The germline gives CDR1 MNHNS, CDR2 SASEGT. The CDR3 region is CASSEAFSTDTQYF. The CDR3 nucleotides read TGTGCCAGCAGTGAAGCGTTCTCTACAGATACGCAGTATTTT.

The CDR3 nucleotides read TGTGCCAGCGGTCCATTGGACAGGGGGCTGGGCTACACCTTC. It is translated as CASGPLDRGLGYTF. V is TRBV27 and J is TRBJ1-2; 11 nucleotides match TRBD1. Germline V lookup: CDR1 MNHEY, CDR2 SMNVEV (reference sequence). V lost 8 bases, J lost 8 bases, and 10 bases stayed unmatched. This CDR3 comprises 14 residues.

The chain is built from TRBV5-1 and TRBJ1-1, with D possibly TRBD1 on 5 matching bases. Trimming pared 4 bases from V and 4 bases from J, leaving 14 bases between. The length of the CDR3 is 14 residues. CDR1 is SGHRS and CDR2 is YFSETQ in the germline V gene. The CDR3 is CASSPGGTGTEAFF. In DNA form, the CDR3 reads TGCGCCAGCAGCCCCGGGGGGACCGGCACTGAAGCTTTCTTT.

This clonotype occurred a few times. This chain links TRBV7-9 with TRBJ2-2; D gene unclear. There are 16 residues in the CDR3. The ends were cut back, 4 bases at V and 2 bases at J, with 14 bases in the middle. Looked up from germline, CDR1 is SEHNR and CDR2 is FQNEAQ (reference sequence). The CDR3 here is CASSSAQTSNTGELFF. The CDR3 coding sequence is TGTGCCAGCAGCTCCGCACAAACCTCTAACACCGGGGAGCTGTTTTTT.

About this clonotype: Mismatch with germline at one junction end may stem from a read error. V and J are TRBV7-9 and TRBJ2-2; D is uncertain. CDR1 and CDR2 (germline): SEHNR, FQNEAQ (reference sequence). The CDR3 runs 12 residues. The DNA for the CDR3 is TGTGCCAGCAGCTTTCCCACCAGGGAGCTGTTTTTT. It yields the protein CASSFPTRELFF.

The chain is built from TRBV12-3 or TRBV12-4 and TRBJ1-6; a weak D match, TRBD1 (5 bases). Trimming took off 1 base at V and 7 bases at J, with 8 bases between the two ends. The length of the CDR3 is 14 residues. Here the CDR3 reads CASSLEYRNSPLHF. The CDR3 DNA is TGTGCCAGCAGTTTAGAATACAGGAATTCACCCCTCCACTTT.

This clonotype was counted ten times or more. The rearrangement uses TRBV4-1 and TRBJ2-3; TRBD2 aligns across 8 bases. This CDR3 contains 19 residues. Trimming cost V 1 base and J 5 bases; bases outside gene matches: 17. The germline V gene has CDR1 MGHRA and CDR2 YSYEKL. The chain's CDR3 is CASSQGLAGLARSGDTQYF. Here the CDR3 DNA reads TGCGCCAGCAGCCAAGGACTAGCTGGACTAGCTCGCTCGGGAGATACGCAGTATTTT.

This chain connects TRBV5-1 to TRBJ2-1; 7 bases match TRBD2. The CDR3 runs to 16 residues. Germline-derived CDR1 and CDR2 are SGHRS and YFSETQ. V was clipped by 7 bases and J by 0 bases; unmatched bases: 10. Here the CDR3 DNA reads TGCGCCAGCCTTAGCGGGCCAGAGAGCTCCTACAATGAGCAGTTCTTC. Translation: CASLSGPESSYNEQFF.

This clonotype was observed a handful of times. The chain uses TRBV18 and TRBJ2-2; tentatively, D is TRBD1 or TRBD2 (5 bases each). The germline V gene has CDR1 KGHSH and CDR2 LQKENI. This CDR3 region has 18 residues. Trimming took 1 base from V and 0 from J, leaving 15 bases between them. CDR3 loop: CASSPRRTPTTNTGELFF. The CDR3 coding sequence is TGTGCCAGCTCACCACGAAGGACACCGACTACGAACACCGGGGAGCTGTTTTTT.

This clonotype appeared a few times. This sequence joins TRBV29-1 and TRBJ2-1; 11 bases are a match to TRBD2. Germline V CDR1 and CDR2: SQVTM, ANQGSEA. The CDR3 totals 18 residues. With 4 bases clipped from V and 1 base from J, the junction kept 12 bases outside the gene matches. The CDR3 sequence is CSVVVGSGGVLSYNEQFF. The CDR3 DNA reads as TGCAGCGTTGTGGTTGGTAGCGGGGGGGTCCTATCCTACAATGAGCAGTTCTTC.

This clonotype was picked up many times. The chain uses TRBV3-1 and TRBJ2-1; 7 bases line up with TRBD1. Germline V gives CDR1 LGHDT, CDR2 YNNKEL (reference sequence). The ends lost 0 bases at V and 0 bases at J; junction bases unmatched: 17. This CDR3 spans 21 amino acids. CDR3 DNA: TGTGCCAGCAGCCAAGATCGAGGCAGACAGGGTCTTACTAGCTCCTACAATGAGCAGTTCTTC. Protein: CASSQDRGRQGLTSSYNEQFF.

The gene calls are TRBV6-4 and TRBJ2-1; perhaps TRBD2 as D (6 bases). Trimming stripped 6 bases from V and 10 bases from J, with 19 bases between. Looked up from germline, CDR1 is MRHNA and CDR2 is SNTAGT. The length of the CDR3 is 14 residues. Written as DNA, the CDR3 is TGTGCCAGCAGCCGGGAGAATAGGGTAGGCGAGCAGTTCTTC. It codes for CASSRENRVGEQFF.

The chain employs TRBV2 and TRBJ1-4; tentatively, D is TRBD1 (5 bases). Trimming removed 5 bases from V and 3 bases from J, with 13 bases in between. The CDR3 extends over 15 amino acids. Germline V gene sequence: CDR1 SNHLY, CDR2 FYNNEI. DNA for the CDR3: TGTGCCAGCAGTCTTGACAGATTCGCTAATGAAAAACTGTTTTTT. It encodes CASSLDRFANEKLFF.

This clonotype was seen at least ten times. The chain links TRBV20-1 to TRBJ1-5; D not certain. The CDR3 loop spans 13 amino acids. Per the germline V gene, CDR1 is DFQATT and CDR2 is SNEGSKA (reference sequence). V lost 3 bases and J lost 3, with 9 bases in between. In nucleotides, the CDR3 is TGCAGTGCTAGTACAGCGAACAATCAGCCCCAGCATTTT. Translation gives CSASTANNQPQHF.

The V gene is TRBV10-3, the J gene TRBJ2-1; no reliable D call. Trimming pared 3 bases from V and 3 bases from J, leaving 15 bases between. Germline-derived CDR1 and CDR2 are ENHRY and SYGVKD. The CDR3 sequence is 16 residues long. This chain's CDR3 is CAISDPGGLYYNEQFF. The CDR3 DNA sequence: TGTGCCATCAGTGACCCCGGTGGGCTATACTACAATGAGCAGTTCTTC.

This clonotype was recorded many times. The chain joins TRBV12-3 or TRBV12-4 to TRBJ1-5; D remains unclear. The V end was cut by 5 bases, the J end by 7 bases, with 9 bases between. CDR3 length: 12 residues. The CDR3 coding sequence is TGTGCCAGCAGTAAGGATACCCAGCCCCAGCATTTT. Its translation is CASSKDTQPQHF.

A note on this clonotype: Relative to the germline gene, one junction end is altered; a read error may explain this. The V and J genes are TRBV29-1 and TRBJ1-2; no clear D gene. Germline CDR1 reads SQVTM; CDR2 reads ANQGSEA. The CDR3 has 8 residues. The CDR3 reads CSVDDGHF. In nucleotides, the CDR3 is TGCAGCGTTGATGACGGTCACTTC.

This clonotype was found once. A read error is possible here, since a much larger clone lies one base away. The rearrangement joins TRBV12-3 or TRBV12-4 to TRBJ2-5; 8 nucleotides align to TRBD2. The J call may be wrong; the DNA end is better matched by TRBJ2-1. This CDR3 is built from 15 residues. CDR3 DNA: TGTGCCAGCAGTATAGCGGGAATTCCCCAAGAGACCCAGTTCTTC. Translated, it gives CASSIAGIPQETQFF.

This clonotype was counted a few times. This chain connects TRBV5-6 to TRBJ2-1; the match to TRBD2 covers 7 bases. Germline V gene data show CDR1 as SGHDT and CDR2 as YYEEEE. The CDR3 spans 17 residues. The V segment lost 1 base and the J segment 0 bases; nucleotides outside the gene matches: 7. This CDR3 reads CASSLRFGGISYNEQFF. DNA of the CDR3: TGTGCCAGCAGCTTGAGATTCGGGGGGATCTCCTACAATGAGCAGTTCTTC.

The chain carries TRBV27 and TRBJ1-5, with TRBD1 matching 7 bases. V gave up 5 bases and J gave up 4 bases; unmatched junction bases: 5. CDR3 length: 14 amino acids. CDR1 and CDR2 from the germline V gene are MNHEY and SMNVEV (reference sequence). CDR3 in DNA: TGTGCCAGCAGTCTGCAGGGACAGAATCAGCCCCAGCATTTT. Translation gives CASSLQGQNQPQHF.

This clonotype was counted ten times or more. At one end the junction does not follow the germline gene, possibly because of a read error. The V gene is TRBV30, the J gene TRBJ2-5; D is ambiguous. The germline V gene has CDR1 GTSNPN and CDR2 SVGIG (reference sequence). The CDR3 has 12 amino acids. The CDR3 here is CAWSVTQGTQYF. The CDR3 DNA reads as TGTGCCTGGAGTGTAACCCAAGGGACCCAGTACTTC.

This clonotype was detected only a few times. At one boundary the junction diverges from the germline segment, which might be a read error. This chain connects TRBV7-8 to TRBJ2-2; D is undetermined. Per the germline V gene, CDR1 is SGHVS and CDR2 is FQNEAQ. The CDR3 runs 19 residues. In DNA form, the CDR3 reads TGTGCCAGCAGCCCGAGCCTGATAGCACCCAAGGGTAACAACGGGGAGCTGTTTTTT. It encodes CASSPSLIAPKGNNGELFF.

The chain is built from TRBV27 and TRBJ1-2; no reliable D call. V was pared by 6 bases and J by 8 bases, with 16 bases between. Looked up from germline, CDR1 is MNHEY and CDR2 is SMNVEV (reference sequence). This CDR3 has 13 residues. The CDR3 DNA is TGTGCCAGCAGCTCTGGGCCCCTCAGCGGCTACACCTTC. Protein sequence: CASSSGPLSGYTF.

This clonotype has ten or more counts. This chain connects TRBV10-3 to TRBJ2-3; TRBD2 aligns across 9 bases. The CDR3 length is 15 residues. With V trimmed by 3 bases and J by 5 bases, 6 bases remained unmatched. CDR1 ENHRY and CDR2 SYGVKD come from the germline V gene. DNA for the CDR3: TGTGCCATCAGTGACCAGGGACTAGCTGGAGATACGCAGTATTTT. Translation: CAISDQGLAGDTQYF.

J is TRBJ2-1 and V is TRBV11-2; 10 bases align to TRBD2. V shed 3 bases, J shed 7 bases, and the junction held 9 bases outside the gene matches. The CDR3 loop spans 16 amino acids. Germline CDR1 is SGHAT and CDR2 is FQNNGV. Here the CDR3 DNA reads TGTGCCAGCAGCTTCTTAGCGGGGGGCGGGAGGAATGAGCAGTTCTTC. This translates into CASSFLAGGGRNEQFF. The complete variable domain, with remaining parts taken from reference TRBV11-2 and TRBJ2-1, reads EAGVAQSPRYKIIEKRQSVAFWCNPISGHATLYWYQQILGQGPKLLIQFQNNGVVDDSQLPKDRFSAERLKGVDSTLKIQPAKLEDSAVYLCASSFLAGGGRNEQFFGPGTRLTVL.

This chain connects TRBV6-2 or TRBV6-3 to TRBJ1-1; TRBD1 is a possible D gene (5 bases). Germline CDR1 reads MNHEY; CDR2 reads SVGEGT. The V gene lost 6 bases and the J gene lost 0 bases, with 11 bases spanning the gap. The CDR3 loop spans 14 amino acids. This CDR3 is CASRLRGMNTEAFF. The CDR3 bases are TGTGCCAGCAGACTACGGGGGATGAACACTGAAGCTTTCTTT.